The subject of this entry is one T cell receptor beta chain. Its cognate antigen is unknown. The ends were cut back, 0 bases at V and 8 bases at J, with 15 bases in the middle. CDR1 and CDR2 from the germline V gene are SGDLS and YYNGEE. The CDR3 covers 15 residues. The data originate from a study of spatial heterogeneity in lung cancer. Study background: Alpha-chain detections were consistently fewer than beta-chain detections among the sequences.

MiXCR, applied by TCRdb to the 5' RACE reads, yields one record per CDR3 protein. Among nearly 25,000 distinct CDR3 sequences listed, under 9% were seen once. The study's findings and limits: Tracking of tumor mutation counts was seen in expanded intratumoral alpha and beta TCR counts.

The time point denotes: sample taken at primary tumor resection. Unsorted samples of tumor, nontumor lung or frozen PBMC had their whole RNA sequenced. The sequence was collected from a male donor with early-stage non-small cell lung cancer. Source: lung tumor tissue, taken at surgery. The J gene is TRBJ2-1, the V gene TRBV9; D unresolved. CDR3 DNA sequence: TGTGCCAGCAGCGTAGGAGCCCCACTTCTAGATGAGCAGTTCTTC. This sequence encodes CASSVGAPLLDEQFF.